These T cell receptor beta chains were read from a single sample in a study of blood T cell repertoires in COVID-19. Some clones are missing from TCRdb's copy, which holds only in-frame ones; the method was immunoSEQ multiplex PCR. The profile shows roughly 180,000 clones, 65% to 85% of them singletons. The sample comprised PBMCs or T cells enriched from blood (not recorded which). The source of these receptors is a woman in her forties with acute COVID-19. CDR3s include the opening cysteine and the closing phenylalanine or tryptophan. Each record gives: J gene, V gene, D gene, clone size, CDR3 DNA, CDR3 protein. The D gene is left open where the match is weak. The size field is filled for only some rows; it gives once, few, many or a size class.

>TRBJ2-5|TRBV5-4|TRBD2|.
TGTGCCAGCAGCCGGGGAGGGTACCAAGAGACCCAGTACTTC
CASSRGGYQETQYF
>TRBJ2-5|TRBV5-8|TRBD1|.
TGTGCCAGCAGCTCGGGGACAGTCCAAGAGACCCAGTACTTC
CASSSGTVQETQYF
>TRBJ2-5|TRBV4-2|.|.
TGTGCCAGCAGCCAGGGGTCAGGGGAGACCCAGTACTTC
CASSQGSGETQYF
>TRBJ2-3|TRBV5-8|TRBD2|.
TGTGCCAGCAGCTCGCTCTTTAGGACTAGTGGGACAGATACGCAGTATTTT
CASSSLFRTSGTDTQYF
>TRBJ2-3|TRBV27|TRBD1|.
TGTGCCAGCAGTTTAATTAGACAGGGGACTTATTTCAGCCCTAGCACAGATACGCAGTATTTT
CASSLIRQGTYFSPSTDTQYF
>TRBJ2-5|TRBV30|TRBD2|.
TGTGCCTGGAGTTTAGGACTAGCGGGAGGCCAAGAGACCCAGTACTTC
CAWSLGLAGGQETQYF
>TRBJ2-4|TRBV28|.|.
TGTGCCAGCAGTCGCCGGGACTCTACGTACTTC
CASSRRDSTYF
>TRBJ1-1|TRBV2|.|once
TGTGCCAGCACCCCGGAGTATCGGAACACTGAAGCTTTCTTT
CASTPEYRNTEAFF
>TRBJ2-5|TRBV6-1|TRBD2|few
TGTGCCAGCAGTGAAGGACTAGCGGGAGGCGGGGAGACCCAGTACTTC
CASSEGLAGGGETQYF
>TRBJ2-5|TRBV4-2|TRBD2|.
TGTGCCAGCAGCCAAGATATAGCGGGAGTAGAGACCCAGTACTTC
CASSQDIAGVETQYF
>TRBJ2-7|TRBV6-2/TRBV6-3|.|.
TGTGCCAGCAGTTACCTGGGACTCTACGAGCAGTACTTC
CASSYLGLYEQYF
>TRBJ1-2|TRBV18|.|.
TGTGCCAGCTCTCGCGGCTCTAACTATGGCTACACCTTC
CASSRGSNYGYTF
>TRBJ1-2|TRBV10-3|.|few
TGTGCCATCAGTGCATTACCGGGTAGCTATGGCTACACCTTC
CAISALPGSYGYTF
>TRBJ2-7|TRBV7-9|TRBD2|once
TGTGCCAGCAGCCCTGAGCAGCGTCTAGCGGGACGCTACGAGCAGTACTTC
CASSPEQRLAGRYEQYF
>TRBJ2-1|TRBV11-3|TRBD2|.
TGTGCCAGCACGCCTGGGGGAGCGGGGCGGGGCAATGAGCAGTTCTTC
CASTPGGAGRGNEQFF
>TRBJ1-2|TRBV12-3/TRBV12-4|.|.
TGTGCCAGCAGTTTTGGAGCATTAGGCTACACCTTC
CASSFGALGYTF
>TRBJ1-6|TRBV3-1/TRBV3-2|.|.
TGTGCCAGCAGCCAAGCCGGGACATTCGATAATTCACCCCTCCACTTT
CASSQAGTFDNSPLHF
>TRBJ1-1|TRBV6-5|.|.
TGTGCCAGCAGTTCAGGGGTCAACATGAACACTGAAGCTTTCTTT
CASSSGVNMNTEAFF
>TRBJ1-1|TRBV9|.|.
TGTGCCAGCAGCGTAGCTTTGAACACTGAAGCTTTCTTT
CASSVALNTEAFF
>TRBJ2-7|TRBV4-1|TRBD2|.
TGCGCCAGCAGCCCGGCGTCGGCCAGCGGGAGCTACGAGCAGTACTTC
CASSPASASGSYEQYF
>TRBJ2-3|TRBV15|TRBD2|.
TGTGCCACCAGCAGAGTTGGACTAGCGGGAAGGTCAGATACGCAGTATTTT
CATSRVGLAGRSDTQYF
>TRBJ1-5|TRBV19|.|.
TGTGCCAGTAGTCCCCATAATCAGCCCCAGCATTTT
CASSPHNQPQHF
>TRBJ1-2|TRBV6-5|TRBD1|.
TGTGCCAGCAGTTACTCGCGACAGGGCTATGGCTACACCTTC
CASSYSRQGYGYTF
>TRBJ2-1|TRBV7-8|TRBD2|.
TGTGCCAGCAGCTGGGATCTAGCGGGAGAGGATGAGCAGTTCTTC
CASSWDLAGEDEQFF
>TRBJ2-1|TRBV5-4|TRBD2|.
TGTGCCAGCAGCTTGCCTAGCGGGAGAAGCGAGCAGTTCTTC
CASSLPSGRSEQFF
>TRBJ1-1|TRBV5-1|.|once
TGCGCCAGCAGAGCCGTGAACACTGAAGCTTTCTTT
CASRAVNTEAFF
>TRBJ2-7|TRBV9|TRBD1|.
TGTGCCAGCAGCGCAGAGGGACAGCCCAGCACCTACGAGCAGTACTTC
CASSAEGQPSTYEQYF
>TRBJ2-1|TRBV21-1|.|.
TGTGCCAGCAGCTTATGGGACTGTCCGGAAAGTGAGCAGTTCTTC
CASSLWDCPESEQFF
>TRBJ2-7|TRBV6-5|TRBD2|.
TGTGCCAGCAGTTATGGGATAGCGGGAGGCCCATACGAGCAGTACTTC
CASSYGIAGGPYEQYF
>TRBJ1-5|TRBV6-5|.|many
TGTGCCAGCAGTTTTTCAGGGCCCCCCCAGCATTTT
CASSFSGPPQHF
>TRBJ2-4|TRBV11-3|TRBD1|.
TGTGCCAGCAGCCCCTCCGACAGGGGGCTTGTAGGCAAAAACATTCAGTACTTC
CASSPSDRGLVGKNIQYF
>TRBJ2-2|TRBV11-2|.|.
TGTGCCAGCAGCGTACTAGATTCCGCCGGGGAGCTGTTTTTT
CASSVLDSAGELFF
>TRBJ2-6|TRBV3-1/TRBV3-2|TRBD1|.
TGTGCCAGCAGCCACCGGACAGGGAGGTTCTCTGGGGCCAACGTCCTGACTTTC
CASSHRTGRFSGANVLTF
>TRBJ1-1|TRBV5-1|.|.
TGCGCCAGCAGGGGAATGAAGGGGACAGAAGCTTTCTTT
CASRGMKGTEAFF
>TRBJ2-1|TRBV27|.|.
TGTGCCAGCAGACCCTTTATAGCGCCACTTTCTTACAATGAGCAGTTCTTC
CASRPFIAPLSYNEQFF
>TRBJ1-3|TRBV25-1|.|.
TGTGCCAGCAGTGAAACGACTGAAGGAAACACCATATATTTT
CASSETTEGNTIYF
>TRBJ1-2|TRBV27|TRBD1|.
TGTGCCAGCAGTTCACAATCCGGGACAGGGCTTTGGGGCTACACCTTC
CASSSQSGTGLWGYTF
>TRBJ1-3|TRBV2|.|once
TGTGCCAGCACATTTGAGAGGACCGGGACATTCACTGGAAACACCATATATTTT
CASTFERTGTFTGNTIYF
>TRBJ1-1|TRBV7-9|TRBD1|.
TGTGCCAGCAGCGCGCAGGGGGGACAGAACACTGAAGCTTTCTTT
CASSAQGGQNTEAFF
>TRBJ1-4|TRBV18|.|.
TGTGCCAGCTCACCTGGGGACATGGGTGAAAAACTGTTTTTT
CASSPGDMGEKLFF
>TRBJ2-5|TRBV5-4|TRBD2|once
TGTGCCAGCAGCCACGGACTAGCGGGGATCCAAGAGACCCAGTACTTC
CASSHGLAGIQETQYF
>TRBJ1-3|TRBV5-1|.|.
TGCGCCAGCAGCCTATATTCAGGTGACTCTGGAAACACCATATATTTT
CASSLYSGDSGNTIYF
>TRBJ1-6|TRBV7-9|.|.
TGTGCCAGCAGCTTAGCTAGCTCCTATAATTCACCCCTCCACTTT
CASSLASSYNSPLHF
>TRBJ2-7|TRBV6-5|TRBD2|.
TGTGCCAGCAGTCCTAGCGGGGGACCCTCATACGAGCAGTACTTC
CASSPSGGPSYEQYF
>TRBJ1-1|TRBV18|.|.
TGTGCCAGCTCACCGCAGTCGATCACTGAAGCTTTCTTT
CASSPQSITEAFF
>TRBJ1-4|TRBV6-5|.|.
TGTGCCAGCAGTTACGGGGCTGCGGGGAAGAATGAAAAACTGTTTTTT
CASSYGAAGKNEKLFF
>TRBJ2-5|TRBV30|.|.
TGTGCCTGGAGTGGACAGGTCCAAGAGACCCAGTACTTC
CAWSGQVQETQYF
>TRBJ2-1|TRBV7-2|TRBD2|.
TGTGCCAGCAGCAAAAGCGGGACCATCTACAATGAGCAGTTCTTC
CASSKSGTIYNEQFF
>TRBJ2-1|TRBV5-1|.|.
TGCGCCAGCGGAGACGGGGTAAGCAATGAGCAGTTCTTC
CASGDGVSNEQFF
>TRBJ2-5|TRBV5-1|.|.
TGCGCCAGCAGCTTCCGGGGCCAAGAGACCCAGTACTTC
CASSFRGQETQYF
>TRBJ2-1|TRBV24-1|.|few
TGTGCCACCATGGCGGAAACCTACAATGAGCAGTTCTTC
CATMAETYNEQFF
>TRBJ1-2|TRBV27|.|.
TGTGCCAGCAGTTTAACGGGACAAACCTATGGCTACACCTTC
CASSLTGQTYGYTF
>TRBJ2-2|TRBV12-3/TRBV12-4|.|.
TGTGCCAGCAGTGAGGTAGCAACCGGGGAGCTGTTTTTT
CASSEVATGELFF
>TRBJ2-5|TRBV28|TRBD2|.
TGTGCCAGCAGTCCAGGACTAGCGGGAGCTGGTGAGACCCAGTACTTC
CASSPGLAGAGETQYF
>TRBJ1-2|TRBV5-6|TRBD1|.
TGTGCCAGCAGCGGAAGGACAGGGGGCGTATCTGGCTACACCTTC
CASSGRTGGVSGYTF